The 26 T cell receptor beta chains below come from one sample, sequenced in a study of control samples from healthy donors and cancer patients. TCRdb's table, derived via immunoSEQ multiplex PCR, lists solely in-frame clones and lacks some. The sample comprises 150,000 to 160,000 clones, over 85% of which are singletons, and under 2.5% rests with the top ten. Input material: blood. The receptor source for this set is a man aged 45-65 years in good health.

The DNA of the CDR3 is TGTGCCAGCAGCCGAGAGACCCAGTACTTC. Its translation: CASSRETQYF. This rearrangement joins TRBV7-9 to TRBJ2-5; D remains ambiguous. V shed 5 bases and J shed 4 bases, with 2 bases lying between them. The CDR3 is made up of 10 amino acids. The germline V gene has CDR1 SEHNR and CDR2 FQNEAQ (reference sequence).

CDR3 in DNA: TGTGCCAGCAGGGACAGGGGCTACGAGCAGTACTTC. Its translation: CASRDRGYEQYF. The V call is TRBV5-6, the J call TRBJ2-7; 9 bases are shared with TRBD1. J was trimmed by 3 bases and V by 5 bases; bases with no gene match: 0. The CDR3 runs 12 residues. The germline V gene has CDR1 SGHDT and CDR2 YYEEEE.

The chain has TRBV6-1 and TRBJ1-2, with D maybe TRBD1 (5 bases). The CDR3 covers 13 residues. Trimming took 2 bases from V and 4 from J, leaving 8 bases between them. Germline V gene lookup returns CDR1 MNHNS and CDR2 SASEGT. The CDR3 sequence: CASSERQGYGYTF. As DNA, the CDR3 is TGTGCCAGCAGTGAAAGGCAGGGCTATGGCTACACCTTC.

The CDR3 reads CATSEQGGYQPQHF. The CDR3 DNA is TGTGCCACCAGTGAGCAGGGAGGATATCAGCCCCAGCATTTT. The chain recombines TRBV24-1 with TRBJ1-5, with D tentatively TRBD1 (5 bases). The length of the CDR3 is 14 residues. Germline values: CDR1 KGHDR, CDR2 SFDVKD. V gave up 4 bases and J gave up 5 bases, with 11 bases separating them.

This chain uses TRBV24-1 with TRBJ2-3; D uncertain. The CDR3 spans 15 residues. Trimming took 5 bases from V and 2 from J, leaving 13 bases between them. Germline loops: CDR1 KGHDR, CDR2 SFDVKD. CDR3 in DNA: TGTGCCACCAGTGCTGGGAACGGAAACACAGATACGCAGTATTTT. This encodes CATSAGNGNTDTQYF.

J is TRBJ1-5 and V is TRBV19, with TRBD1 matching 9 bases. CDR3 length: 14 residues. CDR1 is LNHDA, CDR2 SQIVND, per germline (reference sequence). V gave up 6 bases and J gave up 6 bases; unmatched junction bases: 6. The CDR3 spells CASRSDRGGQPQHF. CDR3 coding DNA: TGTGCCAGTAGATCGGACAGGGGAGGTCAGCCCCAGCATTTT.

V is TRBV10-1 and J is TRBJ1-4; TRBD1 matches at 9 bases. CDR1 and CDR2 (germline): WNHNN, SYGVQD (reference sequence). Trimming took 7 bases from V and 6 from J; bases not matched to a gene: 3. This CDR3 contains 13 residues. CDR3 in amino acids: CASNDRGDEKLFF. In nucleotides, the CDR3 is TGCGCCAGCAACGACAGGGGGGATGAAAAACTGTTTTTT.

The rearrangement links TRBV5-6 to TRBJ2-7; possible D gene TRBD1, 6 bases. CDR1 and CDR2 from the germline V gene are SGHDT and YYEEEE. The ends were cut back, 1 base at V and 3 bases at J, with 17 bases in the middle. This CDR3 is 16 amino acids long. CDR3 residues: CASSLQGPTLGYEQYF. CDR3 sequence (DNA): TGTGCCAGCAGCTTGCAGGGGCCCACTTTAGGCTACGAGCAGTACTTC.

V gene TRBV3-1 (or the pseudogene TRBV3-2) combines with J gene TRBJ2-5; D gene unclear. V gave up 1 base and J gave up 5 bases, with 5 bases separating them. The CDR3 runs 12 residues. CDR1 is LGHDT, CDR2 YNNKEL, per germline (reference sequence). CDR3 sequence (DNA): TGTGCCAGCAGCCAAGGGTGGGAGACCCAGTACTTC. It translates to CASSQGWETQYF.

The chain joins TRBV3-1 (or the pseudogene TRBV3-2) to TRBJ2-5; 8 nucleotides agree with TRBD1. The CDR3 sequence is 15 residues long. Per germline, CDR1 LGHDT and CDR2 YNNKEL (reference sequence). Trimming removed 1 base from V and 5 bases from J; junction bases left unmatched: 6. CDR3 DNA sequence: TGTGCCAGCAGCCAAGGACAGGGGACCCCGGAGACCCAGTACTTC. Its translation: CASSQGQGTPETQYF.

A word on this clone: The identical CDR3 is also encoded by other nucleotide sequences in the sample. The V call is TRBV4-2, the J call TRBJ1-1; perhaps TRBD1 as D (6 bases). Germline CDR1 is LGHNA and CDR2 is YNFKEQ. Trimming took 0 bases from V and 5 from J, leaving 10 bases between them. The CDR3 runs 14 residues. CDR3 sequence: CASSQERGRTEAFF. Here the CDR3 DNA reads TGTGCCAGCAGCCAAGAAAGGGGGAGAACTGAAGCTTTCTTT.

This clone was observed a single time. Here the CDR3 reads CASSEAGGVKQFF. In DNA form, the CDR3 reads TGTGCCAGCAGTGAAGCGGGAGGGGTAAAGCAGTTCTTC. The chain uses TRBV6-1 and TRBJ2-1; 7 bases match TRBD2. This CDR3 spans 13 amino acids. Trimming cost V 0 bases and J 11 bases; bases outside gene matches: 4. Germline values: CDR1 MNHNS, CDR2 SASEGT.

This rearrangement joins TRBV10-3 to TRBJ1-5; 7 nucleotides agree with TRBD1. From germline, CDR1 is ENHRY and CDR2 SYGVKD. The CDR3 is made up of 14 amino acids. J was trimmed by 0 bases and V by 11 bases; bases with no gene match: 7. CDR3 nucleotides: TGTGCCGCAGGGGGTGATTATAGCAATCAGCCCCAGCATTTT. It specifies CAAGGDYSNQPQHF.

The gene calls are TRBV9 and TRBJ2-5; D gene ambiguous. Germline assignment: CDR1 SGDLS and CDR2 YYNGEE. The length of the CDR3 is 13 residues. Trimming took 1 base from V and 3 from J, leaving 7 bases between them. The CDR3 nucleotides are TGTGCCAGCAGCGTAAGCCTAAAAGAGACCCAGTACTTC. Translating it yields CASSVSLKETQYF. The complete variable domain, with remaining parts taken from reference TRBV9 and TRBJ2-5, reads DSGVTQTPKHLITATGQRVTLRCSPRSGDLSVYWYQQSLDQGLQFLIQYYNGEERAKGNILERFSAQQFPDLHSELNLSSLELGDSALYFCASSVSLKETQYFGPGTRLLVL.

Comments on this clone: This specimen includes other DNA sequences encoding the same CDR3. This chain uses TRBV12-3 or TRBV12-4 with TRBJ2-2, with D perhaps given as TRBD1 or TRBD2 (6 bases each). CDR3 length equals 13 residues. Trimming took off 5 bases at V and 5 bases at J, with 9 bases between the two ends. As DNA, the CDR3 is TGTGCCAGCAGTCTAGGGGGGACCGGGGAGCTGTTTTTT. Its translation: CASSLGGTGELFF.

The genes are TRBV9 and TRBJ2-2, with TRBD1 matching 8 bases. Germline assignment: CDR1 SGDLS and CDR2 YYNGEE. V lost 0 bases to trimming and J lost 0 bases; unmatched junction nucleotides: 1. The CDR3 spans 16 residues. The chain's CDR3 is CASSVGQGTNTGELFF. The CDR3, as DNA: TGTGCCAGCAGCGTAGGACAGGGGACGAACACCGGGGAGCTGTTTTTT. Filled out from reference TRBV9 and TRBJ2-2, the complete variable domain reads DSGVTQTPKHLITATGQRVTLRCSPRSGDLSVYWYQQSLDQGLQFLIQYYNGEERAKGNILERFSAQQFPDLHSELNLSSLELGDSALYFCASSVGQGTNTGELFFGEGSRLTVL.

A single count supports this clone. The chain combines TRBV7-9 with TRBJ2-2, with D hard to call. This CDR3 contains 16 residues. Trimming removed 1 base from V and 1 base from J, with 10 bases in between. Looked up from germline, CDR1 is SEHNR and CDR2 is FQNEAQ (reference sequence). The CDR3 DNA sequence: TGTGCCAGCAGCTTAGGTCGGTGGGGGAACACCGGGGAGCTGTTTTTT. It specifies CASSLGRWGNTGELFF.

J is TRBJ2-2 and V is TRBV4-2; maybe TRBD2 (6 bases). This CDR3 spans 18 amino acids. The germline V and J ends were trimmed by 0 bases and 2 bases, with 16 bases remaining between them. Germline lookup yields CDR1 LGHNA and CDR2 YNFKEQ. The CDR3: CASSQERAAGPNTGELFF. The CDR3 DNA follows: TGTGCCAGCAGCCAAGAGCGGGCCGCGGGACCTAACACCGGGGAGCTGTTTTTT.

The sample holds a few counts of this clone. The genes are TRBV15 and TRBJ2-6; D unclear. Germline V gene data show CDR1 as LNHNV and CDR2 as YYDKDF (reference sequence). V gave up 7 bases and J gave up 0 bases, with 7 bases separating them. The CDR3 runs to 14 residues. CDR3 nucleotides: TGTGCCACCACCACTGACTCTGGGGCCAACGTCCTGACTTTC. Translating gives CATTTDSGANVLTF.

There are a few counts of this clone. The CDR3 bases are TGTGCCAGCAGTTCTTCCAGCTTTTATCAGCCCCAGCATTTT. This codes for CASSSSSFYQPQHF. J is TRBJ1-5 and V is TRBV6-2 or TRBV6-3; D gene ambiguous. The length of the CDR3 is 14 residues. Germline V gene data show CDR1 as MNHEY and CDR2 as SVGEGT. Between the trimmed V and J ends, which lost 4 bases and 5 bases, there was a span of 12 bases.

V gene TRBV18 combines with J gene TRBJ2-7; 7 nucleotides align to TRBD2. In germline, CDR1 is KGHSH, CDR2 LQKENI. This CDR3 has 14 residues. Trimming took 3 bases from V and 3 from J; bases not matched to a gene: 5. The CDR3 coding sequence is TGTGCCAGCTCACCTCCAAGCGGGAACTACGAGCAGTACTTC. Translation: CASSPPSGNYEQYF.

A few counts support this clone. This sequence joins TRBV12-3 or TRBV12-4 and TRBJ2-2; D is unclear. The CDR3 contains 12 residues. The V and J ends lost 8 bases and 7 bases respectively, with 11 bases between them. CDR3 protein: CASRSEIGELFF. In nucleotides, the CDR3 is TGTGCCAGCCGTAGTGAGATCGGGGAGCTGTTTTTT.

The V and J genes are TRBV3-1 (or the pseudogene TRBV3-2) and TRBJ1-1, with TRBD1 as a possible D gene (6 bases). CDR1 is LGHDT and CDR2 is YNNKEL in the germline V gene (reference sequence). The ends were cut back, 4 bases at V and 5 bases at J, with 17 bases in the middle. CDR3 length: 15 residues. The CDR3 DNA is TGTGCCAGCAGCCCCCCGAGAGGGGGAACAACTGAAGCTTTCTTT. Residues: CASSPPRGGTTEAFF.

This chain joins TRBV6-1 and TRBJ2-3; 7 bases match TRBD2. The CDR3 runs 15 residues. The germline V gene has CDR1 MNHNS and CDR2 SASEGT. V dropped 3 bases and J dropped 0; count of bases not matched to a gene: 3. CDR3 in amino acids: CASSDRGGSTDTQYF. CDR3 DNA: TGTGCCAGCAGTGACCGGGGAGGGAGCACAGATACGCAGTATTTT.

The CDR3 bases are TGTGCCAGTAGCCTCAGGGCTTTGTATGGCTACACCTTC. Amino acid sequence: CASSLRALYGYTF. The chain recombines TRBV19 with TRBJ1-2; TRBD1 might be the D (5 bases). There are 13 residues in the CDR3. The ends were cut back, 6 bases at V and 5 bases at J, with 13 bases in the middle. Germline V CDR1 and CDR2: LNHDA, SQIVND (reference sequence).

The V and J genes are TRBV5-1 and TRBJ2-5, with D uncertain. Germline V CDR1 and CDR2: SGHRS, YFSETQ. Trimming left V 7 bases short and J 3 bases short, with 13 bases between. The CDR3 covers 13 residues. The DNA for the CDR3 is TGCGCCAGCCGGGCTGGATGGGAAGAGACCCAGTACTTC. Translating it yields CASRAGWEETQYF.